One and the same sample provided the 5 T cell receptor beta chains below, sequenced in a study of blood T cell repertoires in COVID-19. Assay used: immunoSEQ multiplex PCR; TCRdb lists only in-frame clones, some missing. Counted here are over 10,000 clones, around 82% occurring once; the ten biggest clones make up just over 20%. Sequencing was performed on peripheral blood. Receptor source: a human donor in a cohort sampled during active COVID-19.

The chain combines TRBV5-1 with TRBJ1-1; D perhaps matches TRBD1 (5 bases). Germline loops: CDR1 SGHRS, CDR2 YFSETQ. V gave up 6 bases and J gave up 5 bases, with 26 bases separating them. This CDR3 has 17 residues. CDR3 nucleotide sequence: TGCGCCAGCACCCCTGGGTGGGGGGATCGAGCGGGGACTGAAGCTTTCTTT. Amino acids: CASTPGWGDRAGTEAFF. The whole variable domain, remainder taken from reference TRBV5-1 and TRBJ1-1, is KAGVTQTPRYLIKTRGQQVTLSCSPISGHRSVSWYQQTPGQGLQFLFEYFSETQRNKGNFPGRFSGRQFSNSRSEMNVSTLELGDSALYLCASTPGWGDRAGTEAFFGQGTRLTVV.

In its sample, this clone was seen once. This chain joins TRBV5-6 and TRBJ1-5, with 8 bases matching TRBD1. From germline, CDR1 is SGHDT and CDR2 YYEEEE. The CDR3 spans 17 residues. Unmatched junction bases numbered 9, after V lost 4 bases and J lost 0 bases. This chain's CDR3 is CASSIWTGQYSNQPQHF. The CDR3 nucleotides are TGTGCCAGCAGCATTTGGACAGGGCAGTATAGCAATCAGCCCCAGCATTTT.

This clone occurred once. V gene TRBV19 combines with J gene TRBJ2-2; no reliable D call. CDR1 LNHDA and CDR2 SQIVND come from the germline V gene (reference sequence). The CDR3 totals 15 residues. Trimming left V 5 bases short and J 4 bases short, with 14 bases between. CDR3: CASSPARLSTGELFF. CDR3 coding DNA: TGTGCCAGTAGTCCCGCGCGGCTTTCCACCGGGGAGCTGTTTTTT.

This chain links TRBV7-2 with TRBJ2-4, with TRBD1 as a possible D gene (5 bases). V was shortened by 2 bases and J by 1 base, with 9 bases between the two germline ends. The CDR3 has 15 residues. The germline gives CDR1 SGHTA, CDR2 FQGNSA. The CDR3 region has the DNA TGTGCCAGCAGCTTAAACAGGATTGCCAAAAACATTCAGTACTTC. Residues: CASSLNRIAKNIQYF.

This rearrangement joins TRBV2 to TRBJ1-5, with D possibly matching TRBD1 (6 bases). The V end lost 6 bases, the J end lost 6 bases, and 12 bases lay between the germline ends. The CDR3 totals 13 residues. CDR1 is SNHLY and CDR2 is FYNNEI in the germline V gene. CDR3 loop: CASRRQVGQPQHF. In DNA, the CDR3 is TGTGCCAGCAGACGACAGGTTGGTCAGCCCCAGCATTTT.